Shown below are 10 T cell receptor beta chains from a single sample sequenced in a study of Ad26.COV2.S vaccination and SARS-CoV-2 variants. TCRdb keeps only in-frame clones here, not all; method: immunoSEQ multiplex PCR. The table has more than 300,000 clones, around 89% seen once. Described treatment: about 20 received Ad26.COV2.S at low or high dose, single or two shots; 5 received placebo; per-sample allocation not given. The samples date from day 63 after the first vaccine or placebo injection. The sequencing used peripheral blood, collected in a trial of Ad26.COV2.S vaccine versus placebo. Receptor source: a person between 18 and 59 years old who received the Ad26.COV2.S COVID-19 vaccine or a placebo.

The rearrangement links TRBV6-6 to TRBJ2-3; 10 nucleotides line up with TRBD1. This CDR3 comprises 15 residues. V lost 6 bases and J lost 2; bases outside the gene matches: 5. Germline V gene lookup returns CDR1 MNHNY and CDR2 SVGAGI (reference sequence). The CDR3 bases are TGTGCCAGCAGGAGGGACAGGGGCTACACAGATACGCAGTATTTT. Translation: CASRRDRGYTDTQYF.

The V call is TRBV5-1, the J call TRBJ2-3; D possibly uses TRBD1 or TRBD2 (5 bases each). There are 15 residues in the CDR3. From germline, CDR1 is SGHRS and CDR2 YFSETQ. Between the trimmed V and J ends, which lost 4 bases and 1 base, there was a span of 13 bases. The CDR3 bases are TGCGCCAGCAGCCCCCGGGACGGTGGCACAGATACGCAGTATTTT. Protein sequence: CASSPRDGGTDTQYF.

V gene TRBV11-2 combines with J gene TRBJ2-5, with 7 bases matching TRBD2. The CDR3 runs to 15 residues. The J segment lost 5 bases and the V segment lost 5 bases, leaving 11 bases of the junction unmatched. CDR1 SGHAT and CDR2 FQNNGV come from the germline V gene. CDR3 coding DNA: TGTGCCAGCAGCCCCCATTCGGGAGGAGGCGAGACCCAGTACTTC. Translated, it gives CASSPHSGGGETQYF. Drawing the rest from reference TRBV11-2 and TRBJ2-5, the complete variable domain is EAGVAQSPRYKIIEKRQSVAFWCNPISGHATLYWYQQILGQGPKLLIQFQNNGVVDDSQLPKDRFSAERLKGVDSTLKIQPAKLEDSAVYLCASSPHSGGGETQYFGPGTRLLVL.

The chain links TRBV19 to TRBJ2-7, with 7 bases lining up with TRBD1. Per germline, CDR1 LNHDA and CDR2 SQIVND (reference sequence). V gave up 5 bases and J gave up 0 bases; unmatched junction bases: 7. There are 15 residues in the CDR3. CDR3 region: CASSAGTATSYEQYF. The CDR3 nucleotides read TGTGCCAGTAGTGCCGGGACAGCTACCTCCTACGAGCAGTACTTC.

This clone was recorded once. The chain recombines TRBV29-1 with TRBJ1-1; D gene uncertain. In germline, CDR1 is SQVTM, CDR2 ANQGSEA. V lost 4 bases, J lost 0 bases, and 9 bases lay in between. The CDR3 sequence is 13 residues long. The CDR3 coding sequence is TGCAGCGTTGCACGGCCCATGAACACTGAAGCTTTCTTT. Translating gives CSVARPMNTEAFF.

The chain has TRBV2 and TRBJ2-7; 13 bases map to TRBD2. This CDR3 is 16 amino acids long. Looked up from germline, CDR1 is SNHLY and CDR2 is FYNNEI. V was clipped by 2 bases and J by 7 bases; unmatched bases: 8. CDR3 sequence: CASSEPQKGLAGEQYF. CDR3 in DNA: TGTGCCAGCAGTGAACCTCAAAAGGGACTAGCGGGAGAGCAGTACTTC.

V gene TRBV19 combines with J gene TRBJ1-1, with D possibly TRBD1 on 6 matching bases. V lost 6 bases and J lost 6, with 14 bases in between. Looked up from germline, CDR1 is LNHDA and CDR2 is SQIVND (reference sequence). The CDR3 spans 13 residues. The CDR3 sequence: CASSPRGGSEAFF. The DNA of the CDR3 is TGTGCCAGTAGCCCTAGGGGGGGATCTGAAGCTTTCTTT.

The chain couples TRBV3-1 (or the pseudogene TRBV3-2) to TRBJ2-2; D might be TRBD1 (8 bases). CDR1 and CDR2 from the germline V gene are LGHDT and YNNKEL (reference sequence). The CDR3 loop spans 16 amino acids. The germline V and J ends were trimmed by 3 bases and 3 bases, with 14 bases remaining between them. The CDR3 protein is CASSHNTGGDTGELFF. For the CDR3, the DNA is TGTGCCAGCAGCCACAATACAGGGGGGGACACCGGGGAGCTGTTTTTT.

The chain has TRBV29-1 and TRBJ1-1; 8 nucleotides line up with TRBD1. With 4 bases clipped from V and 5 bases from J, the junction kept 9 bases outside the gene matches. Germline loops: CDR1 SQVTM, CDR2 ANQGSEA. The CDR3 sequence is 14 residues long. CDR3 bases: TGCAGCGTTGTACTGGACAGGGTGTGGACTGAAGCTTTCTTT. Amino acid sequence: CSVVLDRVWTEAFF.

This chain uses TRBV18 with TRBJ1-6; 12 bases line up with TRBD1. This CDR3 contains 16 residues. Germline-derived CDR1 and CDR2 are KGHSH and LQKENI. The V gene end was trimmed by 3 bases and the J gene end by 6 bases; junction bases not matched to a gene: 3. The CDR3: CASSPSGQGANSPLHF. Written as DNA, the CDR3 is TGTGCCAGCTCACCCTCGGGACAGGGGGCTAATTCACCCCTCCACTTT.